The 25 T cell receptor beta chains below were found in one sample sequenced in a study of radiotherapy plus CTLA-4 blockade in lung cancer. The data were produced by immunoSEQ multiplex PCR, yet TCRdb's version contains in-frame clones alone and is incomplete. The repertoire holds approximately 69,000 clones, with around 73% as singletons. This sample comprised peripheral blood, obtained from a patient treated with radiotherapy plus ipilimumab. Source of these receptors: a human donor with non-small cell lung cancer who had a complete response to radiotherapy plus ipilimumab.

This clone was observed a few times. This chain joins TRBV7-2 and TRBJ2-7; D is perhaps TRBD2 (6 bases). V dropped 5 bases and J dropped 1 base, with 18 bases sitting between them. CDR3 length: 16 residues. Germline V gene lookup returns CDR1 SGHTA and CDR2 FQGNSA. As DNA, the CDR3 is TGTGCCAGCAGCCCTAATCAGGCGGGAACTTCCTACGAGCAGTACGTC. This sequence encodes CASSPNQAGTSYEQYV.

The chain employs TRBV15 and TRBJ1-1; D unresolved. Germline CDR1 is LNHNV and CDR2 is YYDKDF (reference sequence). The V gene lost 1 base and the J gene lost 4 bases, with 13 bases spanning the gap. This CDR3 has 15 residues. CDR3 sequence reads: CATSRGGKGGTEAFF. CDR3 bases: TGTGCCACCAGCAGAGGAGGGAAAGGTGGCACTGAAGCTTTCTTT.

The CDR3: CAWSVQGTEAFF. The CDR3 region has the DNA TGTGCCTGGAGTGTACAGGGGACTGAAGCTTTCTTT. This sequence joins TRBV30 and TRBJ1-1; 7 positions match TRBD1. The germline gives CDR1 GTSNPN, CDR2 SVGIG (reference sequence). V gave up 0 bases and J gave up 5 bases; unmatched junction bases: 0. This CDR3 comprises 12 residues.

This clone was counted a few times. The chain links TRBV15 to TRBJ1-2; TRBD1 aligns across 8 bases. Losses at the gene ends were 0 bases for V and 8 bases for J; bases not matched to a gene: 5. Germline-derived CDR1 and CDR2 are LNHNV and YYDKDF (reference sequence). CDR3 size: 14 residues. CDR3: CATSRDRDRIGYTF. For the CDR3, the DNA is TGTGCCACCAGCAGAGATCGGGACAGGATAGGCTACACCTTC.

This chain joins TRBV6-6 and TRBJ2-7; TRBD2 agrees at 7 bases. After removal of 0 bases from V and 6 bases from J, the junction contained 2 bases not matched to a gene. Germline values: CDR1 MNHNY, CDR2 SVGAGI (reference sequence). The CDR3 length is 13 residues. CDR3 in amino acids: CASSYSERGEQYV. CDR3 DNA sequence: TGTGCCAGCAGTTACTCCGAGCGGGGCGAGCAGTACGTC.

The chain links TRBV30 to TRBJ1-6, with a weak D call TRBD1 (6 bases). The CDR3 runs to 15 residues. V lost 0 bases and J lost 5, with 11 bases in between. Germline assignment: CDR1 GTSNPN and CDR2 SVGIG (reference sequence). The CDR3 region is CAWSVDGGHNSPLHF. The CDR3 DNA reads TGTGCCTGGAGTGTCGACGGGGGCCATAATTCACCCCTCCACTTT.

This chain links TRBV4-3 with TRBJ2-5; TRBD2 is a possible D gene (6 bases). The CDR3 sequence is 15 residues long. CDR1 is LGHNA, CDR2 YSLEER, per germline. V dropped 0 bases and J dropped 2 bases, with 10 bases sitting between them. CDR3 in DNA: TGCGCCAGCAGCCAAGATGGGACTTCACAAGAGACCCAGTACTTC. The encoded protein is CASSQDGTSQETQYF.

This chain uses TRBV6-4 with TRBJ2-7; perhaps TRBD2 as D (6 bases). This CDR3 has 16 amino acids. Per the germline V gene, CDR1 is MRHNA and CDR2 is SNTAGT. The germline V and J ends were trimmed by 6 bases and 7 bases, with 25 bases remaining between them. The CDR3 spells CASRREAGILGREQYV. The CDR3, as DNA: TGTGCCAGCAGGAGGGAAGCGGGTATCTTGGGAAGGGAGCAGTACGTC.

CDR3 amino acids: CAWSGTAYEQYF. DNA of the CDR3: TGTGCCTGGAGTGGGACAGCGTACGAGCAGTACTTC. The V and J genes are TRBV30 and TRBJ2-7, with D tentatively TRBD1 (6 bases). The germline V gene has CDR1 GTSNPN and CDR2 SVGIG (reference sequence). The V gene lost 1 base and the J gene lost 4 bases, with 8 bases spanning the gap. CDR3 length: 12 amino acids.

This clone was counted between two and nine times. This chain joins TRBV11-3 and TRBJ2-1, with 13 bases that match TRBD2. The CDR3 is 18 residues long. CDR1 SGHNT and CDR2 YENEEA come from the germline V gene. After removal of 4 bases from V and 8 bases from J, the junction contained 14 bases not matched to a gene. CDR3 bases: TGTGCCAGCAGCTCCCGCGAAGGACTAGCGGGAGTCTCACATGAGCAGTTCTTC. Protein product: CASSSREGLAGVSHEQFF.

J is TRBJ1-2 and V is TRBV7-2; a possible D gene is TRBD1 (5 bases). Germline V gene sequence: CDR1 SGHTA, CDR2 FQGNSA. The CDR3 spans 16 residues. Trimming pared 1 base from V and 5 bases from J, leaving 17 bases between. The DNA for the CDR3 is TGTGCCAGCAGCTTAGACCCTAGAGGGGCTGATTATGGCTACACCTTC. This translates into CASSLDPRGADYGYTF.

The chain links TRBV6-5 to TRBJ1-1; 9 positions agree with TRBD1. CDR1 is MNHEY, CDR2 SVGAGI, per germline. CDR3 length: 15 residues. J gave up 0 bases and V 7 bases, and 6 bases lay outside the gene matches. The CDR3 sequence is CASKGQGLMNTEAFF. CDR3 nucleotide sequence: TGTGCCAGCAAGGGACAGGGCTTAATGAACACTGAAGCTTTCTTT.

CDR3 amino acids: CASSSTGTISTGELFF. The CDR3 DNA is TGTGCCAGCAGTTCCACCGGGACAATATCCACCGGGGAGCTGTTTTTT. The rearrangement uses TRBV27 and TRBJ2-2; D possibly corresponds to TRBD1 (6 bases). V lost 4 bases and J 4 bases, leaving 16 bases between the germline ends. The germline V gene has CDR1 MNHEY and CDR2 SMNVEV (reference sequence). The CDR3 is 16 amino acids.

The rearrangement joins TRBV7-2 to TRBJ2-5, with 8 positions matching TRBD2. The CDR3 contains 16 residues. J gave up 2 bases and V 2 bases, and 7 bases lay outside the gene matches. The germline V gene encodes CDR1 SGHTA and CDR2 FQGNSA. CDR3 region: CASSLQSGGVQETQYF. In DNA form, the CDR3 reads TGTGCCAGCAGCTTACAGAGCGGGGGAGTTCAAGAGACCCAGTACTTC. The full variable domain, completed using reference TRBV7-2 and TRBJ2-5, is GAGVSQSPSNKVTEKGKDVELRCDPISGHTALYWYRQSLGQGLEFLIYFQGNSAPDKSGLPSDRFSAERTGGSVSTLTIQRTQQEDSAVYLCASSLQSGGVQETQYFGPGTRLLVL.

The V gene is TRBV2, the J gene TRBJ2-1; 10 nucleotides match TRBD1. CDR1 SNHLY and CDR2 FYNNEI come from the germline V gene. This CDR3 is 14 amino acids long. J gave up 7 bases and V 7 bases, and 7 bases lay outside the gene matches. Here the CDR3 reads CASTDRGRRNEQFF. The CDR3 nucleotides are TGTGCCAGCACCGACAGGGGGCGAAGGAATGAGCAGTTCTTC.

The chain has TRBV7-2 and TRBJ2-2; TRBD2 matches 7 bases. Germline lookup yields CDR1 SGHTA and CDR2 FQGNSA. CDR3 length equals 18 residues. The V segment lost 3 bases and the J segment 2 bases; nucleotides outside the gene matches: 12. The CDR3 loop is CASSLYPSGGINTGELFF. The DNA for the CDR3 is TGTGCCAGCAGCTTGTACCCTAGCGGAGGGATTAACACCGGGGAGCTGTTTTTT.

The rearrangement uses TRBV7-2 and TRBJ1-4; D gene ambiguous. Germline CDR1 reads SGHTA; CDR2 reads FQGNSA. Trimming stripped 1 base from V and 5 bases from J, with 8 bases between. The CDR3 runs 14 residues. DNA of the CDR3: TGTGCCAGCAGCTTAGGGGGTTGGAATGAAAAACTGTTTTTT. It codes for CASSLGGWNEKLFF.

This clone appeared a few times. The chain is built from TRBV27 and TRBJ2-7, with 10 bases that match TRBD1. Looked up from germline, CDR1 is MNHEY and CDR2 is SMNVEV (reference sequence). This CDR3 region has 17 residues. The V and J ends lost 2 bases and 0 bases, in that order; junction bases with no gene match: 7. CDR3 residues: CASSLKVWTGGSYEQYF. CDR3 coding DNA: TGTGCCAGCAGTTTAAAAGTCTGGACAGGGGGCTCCTACGAGCAGTACTTC.

The J gene is TRBJ2-2, the V gene TRBV5-4; a weak D match, TRBD2 (5 bases). The CDR3 runs to 16 residues. Germline assignment: CDR1 SGHNT and CDR2 YYREEE (reference sequence). Trimming took 4 bases from V and 4 from J, leaving 17 bases between them. Here the CDR3 reads CASSLGITVSTGELFF. CDR3 DNA: TGTGCCAGCAGCCTCGGGATTACAGTCTCCACCGGGGAGCTGTTTTTT.

This sequence joins TRBV2 and TRBJ1-5, with 8 nucleotides matching TRBD1. The ends lost 5 bases at V and 3 bases at J; junction bases unmatched: 6. Per the germline V gene, CDR1 is SNHLY and CDR2 is FYNNEI. CDR3 length: 15 residues. CDR3 sequence (DNA): TGTGCCAGCAGTAGGGACAGGCAATACAATCAGCCCCAGCATTTT. Translated: CASSRDRQYNQPQHF.

The chain couples TRBV6-5 to TRBJ1-2, with 8 bases that match TRBD1. With V trimmed by 5 bases and J by 7 bases, 6 bases remained unmatched. The CDR3 length is 13 residues. Germline V gene lookup returns CDR1 MNHEY and CDR2 SVGAGI. The CDR3 nucleotides are TGTGCCAGCAGTCCCGGACAGGGAGGTGGCTACACCTTC. Translated: CASSPGQGGGYTF.

The chain carries TRBV19 and TRBJ1-1; D is perhaps TRBD1 (5 bases). This CDR3 spans 15 amino acids. Trimming took off 3 bases at V and 0 bases at J, with 11 bases between the two ends. Germline CDR1 is LNHDA and CDR2 is SQIVND (reference sequence). DNA of the CDR3: TGTGCCAGTAGTATCCCGGGACGGATGAACACTGAAGCTTTCTTT. Its translation: CASSIPGRMNTEAFF.

V and J are TRBV18 and TRBJ2-7, with D possibly being TRBD2 (7 bases). CDR1 is KGHSH, CDR2 LQKENI, per germline. V was clipped by 3 bases and J by 2 bases, with 14 bases between them. This CDR3 region has 15 residues. Here the CDR3 reads CASSPWEGGAYEQYF. As DNA, the CDR3 is TGTGCCAGCTCACCCTGGGAGGGGGGAGCCTACGAGCAGTACTTC.

This chain connects TRBV9 to TRBJ2-2, with 7 nucleotides matching TRBD2. The CDR3 is 14 residues long. Germline V gene lookup returns CDR1 SGDLS and CDR2 YYNGEE. With V trimmed by 2 bases and J by 4 bases, 2 bases remained unmatched. The CDR3 region is CASSVGGSTGELFF. Here the CDR3 DNA reads TGTGCCAGCAGCGTGGGGGGGAGCACCGGGGAGCTGTTTTTT. Full variable domain (remainder filled in from reference TRBV9 and TRBJ2-2): DSGVTQTPKHLITATGQRVTLRCSPRSGDLSVYWYQQSLDQGLQFLIQYYNGEERAKGNILERFSAQQFPDLHSELNLSSLELGDSALYFCASSVGGSTGELFFGEGSRLTVL.

The V and J genes are TRBV5-6 and TRBJ2-7, with D possibly TRBD1 on 7 matching bases. The CDR3 has 13 residues. CDR1 SGHDT and CDR2 YYEEEE come from the germline V gene. V lost 4 bases, J lost 5 bases, and 13 bases lay in between. CDR3 bases: TGTGCCAGCAGCGCGGGACAGTTGAACGAGCAGTACTTC. It specifies CASSAGQLNEQYF.